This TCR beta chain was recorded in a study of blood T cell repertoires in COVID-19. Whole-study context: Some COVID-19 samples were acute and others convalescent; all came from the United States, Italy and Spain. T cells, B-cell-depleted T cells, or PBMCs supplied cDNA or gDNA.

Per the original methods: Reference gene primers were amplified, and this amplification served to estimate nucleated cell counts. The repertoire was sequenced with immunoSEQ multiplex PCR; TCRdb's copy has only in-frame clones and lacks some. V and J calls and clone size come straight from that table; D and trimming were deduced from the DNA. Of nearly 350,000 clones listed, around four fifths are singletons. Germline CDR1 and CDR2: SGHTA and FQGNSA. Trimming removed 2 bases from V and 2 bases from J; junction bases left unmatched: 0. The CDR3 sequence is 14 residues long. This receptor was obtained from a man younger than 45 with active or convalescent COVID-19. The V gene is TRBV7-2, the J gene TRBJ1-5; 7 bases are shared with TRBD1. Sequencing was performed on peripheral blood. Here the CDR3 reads CASSLQGGNQPQHF. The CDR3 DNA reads TGTGCCAGCAGCTTACAGGGGGGCAATCAGCCCCAGCATTTT.